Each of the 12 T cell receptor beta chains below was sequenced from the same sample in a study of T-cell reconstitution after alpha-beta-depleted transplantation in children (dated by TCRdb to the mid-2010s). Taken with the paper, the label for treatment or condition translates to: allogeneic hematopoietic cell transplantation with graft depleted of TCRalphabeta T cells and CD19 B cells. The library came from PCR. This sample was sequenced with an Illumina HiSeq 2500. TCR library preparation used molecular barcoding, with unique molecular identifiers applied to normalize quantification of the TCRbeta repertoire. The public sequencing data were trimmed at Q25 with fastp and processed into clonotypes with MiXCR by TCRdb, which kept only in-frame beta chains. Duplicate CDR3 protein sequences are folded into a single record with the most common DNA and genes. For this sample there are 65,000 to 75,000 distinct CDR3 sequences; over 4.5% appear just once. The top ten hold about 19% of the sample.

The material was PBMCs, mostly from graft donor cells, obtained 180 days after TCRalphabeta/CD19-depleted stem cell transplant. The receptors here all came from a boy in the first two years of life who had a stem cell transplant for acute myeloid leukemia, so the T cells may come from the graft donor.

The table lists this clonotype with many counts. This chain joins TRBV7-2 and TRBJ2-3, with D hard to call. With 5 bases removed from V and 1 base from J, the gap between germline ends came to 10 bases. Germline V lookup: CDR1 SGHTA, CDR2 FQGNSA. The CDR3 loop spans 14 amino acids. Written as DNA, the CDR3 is TGTGCCAGCAGCCCCAGCGTGGGCACAGATACGCAGTATTTT. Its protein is CASSPSVGTDTQYF.

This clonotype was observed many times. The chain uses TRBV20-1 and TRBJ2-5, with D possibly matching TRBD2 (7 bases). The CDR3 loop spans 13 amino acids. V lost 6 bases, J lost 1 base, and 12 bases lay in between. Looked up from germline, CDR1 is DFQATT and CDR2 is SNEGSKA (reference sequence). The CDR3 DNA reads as TGCAGTGCCGGGGGCGGGGGCCAAGAGACCCAGTACTTC. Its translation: CSAGGGGQETQYF.

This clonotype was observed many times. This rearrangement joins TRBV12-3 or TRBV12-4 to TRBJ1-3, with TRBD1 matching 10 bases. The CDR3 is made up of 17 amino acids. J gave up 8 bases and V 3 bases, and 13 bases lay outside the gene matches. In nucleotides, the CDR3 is TGTGCCAGCAGTTTCTCGGGACAGGGGATCCGACGAGACACCATATATTTT. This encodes CASSFSGQGIRRDTIYF.

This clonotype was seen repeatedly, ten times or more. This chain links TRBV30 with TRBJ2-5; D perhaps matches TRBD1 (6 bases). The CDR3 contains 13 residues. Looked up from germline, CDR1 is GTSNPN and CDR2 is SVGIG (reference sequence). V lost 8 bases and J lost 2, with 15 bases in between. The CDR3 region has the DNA TGTGCCCTGGTCAAGGACAGTCAAGAGACCCAGTACTTC. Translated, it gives CALVKDSQETQYF.

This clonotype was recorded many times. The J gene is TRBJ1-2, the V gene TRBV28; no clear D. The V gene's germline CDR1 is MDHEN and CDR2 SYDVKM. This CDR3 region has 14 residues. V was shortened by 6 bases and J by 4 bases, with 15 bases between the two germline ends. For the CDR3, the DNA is TGTGCCAGCAGCTCAGATCTTCGTGGCTATGGCTACACCTTC. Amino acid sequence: CASSSDLRGYGYTF.

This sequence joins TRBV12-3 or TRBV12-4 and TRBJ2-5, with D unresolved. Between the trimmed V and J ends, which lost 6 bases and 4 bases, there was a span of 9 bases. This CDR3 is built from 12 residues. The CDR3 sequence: CASRGRGETQYF. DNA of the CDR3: TGTGCCAGCAGGGGCCGAGGAGAGACCCAGTACTTC.

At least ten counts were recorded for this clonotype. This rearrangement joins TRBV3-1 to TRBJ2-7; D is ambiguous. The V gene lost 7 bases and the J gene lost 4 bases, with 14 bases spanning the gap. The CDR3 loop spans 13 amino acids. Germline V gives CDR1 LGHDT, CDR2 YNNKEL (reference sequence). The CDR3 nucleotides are TGTGCCAGCACCCGAGGCGGCTTGTACGAGCAGTACTTC. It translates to CASTRGGLYEQYF.

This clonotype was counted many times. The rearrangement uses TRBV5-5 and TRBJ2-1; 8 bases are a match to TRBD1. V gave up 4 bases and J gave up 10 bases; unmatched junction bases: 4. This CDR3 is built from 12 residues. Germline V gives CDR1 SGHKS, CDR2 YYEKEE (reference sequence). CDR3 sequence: CASSVTGGEQFF. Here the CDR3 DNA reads TGTGCCAGCAGCGTAACAGGGGGAGAGCAGTTCTTC.

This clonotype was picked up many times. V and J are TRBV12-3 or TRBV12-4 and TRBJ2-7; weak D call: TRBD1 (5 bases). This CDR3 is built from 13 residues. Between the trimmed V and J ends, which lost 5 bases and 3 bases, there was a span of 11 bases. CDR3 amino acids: CASSGAEGYEQYV. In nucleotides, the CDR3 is TGTGCCAGCAGTGGGGCTGAAGGCTACGAGCAGTACGTC.

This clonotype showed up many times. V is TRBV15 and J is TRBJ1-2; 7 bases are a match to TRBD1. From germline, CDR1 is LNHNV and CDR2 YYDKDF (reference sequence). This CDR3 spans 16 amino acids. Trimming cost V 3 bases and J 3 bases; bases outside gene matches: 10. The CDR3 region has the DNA TGTGCCACCAGCAGGCCCCCGGGTCAGGGGGACTATGGCTACACCTTC. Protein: CATSRPPGQGDYGYTF.

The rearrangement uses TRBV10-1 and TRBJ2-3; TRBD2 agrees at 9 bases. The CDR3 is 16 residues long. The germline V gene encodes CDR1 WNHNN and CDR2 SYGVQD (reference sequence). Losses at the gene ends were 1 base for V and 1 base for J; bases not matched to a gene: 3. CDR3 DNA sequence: TGCGCCAGCAGTGAGTTTGCTAGCGGGGGCACAGATACGCAGTATTTT. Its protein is CASSEFASGGTDTQYF.

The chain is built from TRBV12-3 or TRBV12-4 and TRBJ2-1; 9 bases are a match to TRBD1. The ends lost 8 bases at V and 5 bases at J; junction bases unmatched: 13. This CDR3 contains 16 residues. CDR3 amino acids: CASRLNPGQGHNEQFF. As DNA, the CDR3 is TGTGCCAGCCGACTTAACCCGGGACAGGGTCACAATGAGCAGTTCTTC.